This T cell receptor (beta chain) originates from a study of T cell repertoires in cytomegalovirus infection. The overall study: CMV infection together with matching HLA type was indicated by public TCR beta signatures.

This clonotype occurred many times. TCRdb used MiXCR to reprocess the reads, holding one entry per CDR3 protein. The sample carries 490,000 or so distinct CDR3 sequences, roughly 10% recorded once. Germline V gene sequence: CDR1 MNHEY, CDR2 SVGAGI. The CDR3 extends over 15 amino acids. Trimming left V 6 bases short and J 2 bases short, with 11 bases between. The sequencing input was PBMCs. This TCR derives from a human donor in good health (CMV status not recorded). Some clones in this sample may be carry-over from other donors' samples. The chain couples TRBV6-5 to TRBJ2-6; D is possibly TRBD1 (6 bases). The CDR3 DNA reads as TGTGCCAGCAGAATCCCAGGGGCTGGGGCCAACGTCCTGACTTTC. Protein: CASRIPGAGANVLTF.